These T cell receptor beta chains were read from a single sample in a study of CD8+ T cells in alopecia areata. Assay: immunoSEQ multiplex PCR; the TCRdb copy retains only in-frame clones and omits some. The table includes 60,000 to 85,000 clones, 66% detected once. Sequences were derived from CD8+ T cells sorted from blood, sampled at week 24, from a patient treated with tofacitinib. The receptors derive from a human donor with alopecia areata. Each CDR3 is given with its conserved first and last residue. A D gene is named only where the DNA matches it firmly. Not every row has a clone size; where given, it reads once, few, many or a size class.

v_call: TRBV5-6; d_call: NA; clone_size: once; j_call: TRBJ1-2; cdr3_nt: TGTGCCAGCAGCTTTCAGGGTATGGCTGGCTACACCTTC; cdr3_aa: CASSFQGMAGYTF
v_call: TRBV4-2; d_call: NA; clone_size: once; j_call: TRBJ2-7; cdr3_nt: TGTGCCAGCAGCCGCGGGTACGAGCAGTACTTC; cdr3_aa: CASSRGYEQYF
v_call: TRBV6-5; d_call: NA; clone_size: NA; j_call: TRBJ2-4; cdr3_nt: TGTGCCAGCATTTCCAAAAACATTCAGTACTTC; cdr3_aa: CASISKNIQYF
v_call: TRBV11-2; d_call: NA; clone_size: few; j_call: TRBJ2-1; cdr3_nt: TGTGCCAGCAGCTTAGTTGAAGTTTCCTACAATGAGCAGTTCTTC; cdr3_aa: CASSLVEVSYNEQFF
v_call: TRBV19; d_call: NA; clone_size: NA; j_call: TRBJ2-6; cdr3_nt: TGTGCCAGTAGTATAGGGGCTGGGGCCAACGTCCTGACTTTC; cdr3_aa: CASSIGAGANVLTF
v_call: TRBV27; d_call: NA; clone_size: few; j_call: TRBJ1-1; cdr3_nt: TGTGCCAGCAGTTCCGCAGGGTATAGGGGGTTCACTGAAGCTTTCTTT; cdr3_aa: CASSSAGYRGFTEAFF
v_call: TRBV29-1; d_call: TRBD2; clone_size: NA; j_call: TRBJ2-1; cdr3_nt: TGCAGCGTTGAGGGACTAGCGGGAGAGGGGAGCTCCTACAATGAGCAGTTCTTC; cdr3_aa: CSVEGLAGEGSSYNEQFF
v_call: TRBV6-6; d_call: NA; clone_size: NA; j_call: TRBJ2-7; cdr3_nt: TGTGCCACCACCGGAGGGTCCTACGAGCAGTACTTC; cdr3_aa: CATTGGSYEQYF
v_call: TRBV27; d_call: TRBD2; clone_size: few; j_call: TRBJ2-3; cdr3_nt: TGTGCCAGCAGTCTGGGACTAGCGGGGCCAGATACGCAGTATTTT; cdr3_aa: CASSLGLAGPDTQYF
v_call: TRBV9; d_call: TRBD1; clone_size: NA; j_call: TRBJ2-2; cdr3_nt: TGTGCCAGCAGCGTGGGACAGGGGATCGATACCGGGGAGCTGTTTTTT; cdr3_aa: CASSVGQGIDTGELFF
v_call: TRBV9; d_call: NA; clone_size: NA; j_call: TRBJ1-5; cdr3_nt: TGTGCCAGCAGCGTAGATTGGCAGGGAGGTCAGCCCCAGCATTTT; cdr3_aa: CASSVDWQGGQPQHF
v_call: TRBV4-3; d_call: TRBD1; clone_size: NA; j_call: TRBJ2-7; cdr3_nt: TGCGCCAGCAGCCAAGACGTAAGGACAGGGGCCCACGAGCAGTACTTC; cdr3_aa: CASSQDVRTGAHEQYF
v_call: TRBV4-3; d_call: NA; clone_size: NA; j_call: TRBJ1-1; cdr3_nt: TGCGCCAGCAGCCAGGACGGGGTCACTGAAGCTTTCTTT; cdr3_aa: CASSQDGVTEAFF
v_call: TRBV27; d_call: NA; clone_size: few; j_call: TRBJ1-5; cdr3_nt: TGTGCCAGCAGTCCGGACAGTAATCAGCCCCAGCATTTT; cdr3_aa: CASSPDSNQPQHF
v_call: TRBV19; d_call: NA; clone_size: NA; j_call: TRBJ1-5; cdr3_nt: TGTGCCAGTAGTATATACGGGGGTAGCAATCAGCCCCAGCATTTT; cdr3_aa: CASSIYGGSNQPQHF
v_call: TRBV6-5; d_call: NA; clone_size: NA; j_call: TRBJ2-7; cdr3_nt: TGCGCCAGCAGTCGAGTTGTAAGCTACGAGCAGTACTTC; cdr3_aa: CASSRVVSYEQYF
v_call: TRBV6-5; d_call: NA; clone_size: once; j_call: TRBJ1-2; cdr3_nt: TGTGCCAGCAGTGAACTTCGTACCTATGGCTACACCTTC; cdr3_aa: CASSELRTYGYTF
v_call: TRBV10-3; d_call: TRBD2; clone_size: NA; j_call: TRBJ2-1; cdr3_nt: TGTGCCATCAGAGAGACTAGCGGGGGGGTCCATGAGCAGTTCTTC; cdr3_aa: CAIRETSGGVHEQFF
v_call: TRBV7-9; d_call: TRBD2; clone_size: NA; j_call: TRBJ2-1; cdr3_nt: TGTGCCAGCAGCTTATCCGTGGGACTAGCGGGCGGTGAGCAGTTCTTC; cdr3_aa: CASSLSVGLAGGEQFF
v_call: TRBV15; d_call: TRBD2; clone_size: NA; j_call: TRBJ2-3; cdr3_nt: TGTGCCACCAGCAGACCTAGCGGGGGGGCCACAGATACGCAGTATTTT; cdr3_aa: CATSRPSGGATDTQYF
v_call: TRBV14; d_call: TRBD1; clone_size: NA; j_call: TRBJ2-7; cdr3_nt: TGTGCCAGCAGCCAAGCACCCAGGGGGTACGAGCAGTACTTC; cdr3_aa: CASSQAPRGYEQYF
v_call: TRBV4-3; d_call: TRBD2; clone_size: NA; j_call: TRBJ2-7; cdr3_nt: TGCGCCAGCAGCCAAGATCAGGGACTAGCGGCCTACGAGCAGTACTTC; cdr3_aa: CASSQDQGLAAYEQYF
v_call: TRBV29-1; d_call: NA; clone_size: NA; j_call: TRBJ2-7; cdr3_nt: TGCAGCGTTGAATTTGCAGGGGCCCCCTACGAGCAGTACTTC; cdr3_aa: CSVEFAGAPYEQYF
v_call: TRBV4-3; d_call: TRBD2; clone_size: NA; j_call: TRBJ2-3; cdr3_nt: TGCGCCAGCAGCCAAGATGGTCTAGCGGGGTACACAGATACGCAGTATTTT; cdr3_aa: CASSQDGLAGYTDTQYF
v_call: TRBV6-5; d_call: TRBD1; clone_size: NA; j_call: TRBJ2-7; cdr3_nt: TGTGCCAGCAGTTGGGGACAGGTTACGGCCGAGCAGTACTTC; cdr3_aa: CASSWGQVTAEQYF
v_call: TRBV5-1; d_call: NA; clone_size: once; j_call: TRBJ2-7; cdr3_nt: TGCGCCAGCAGCTTAAGCTCCTACGAGCAGTACTTC; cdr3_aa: CASSLSSYEQYF
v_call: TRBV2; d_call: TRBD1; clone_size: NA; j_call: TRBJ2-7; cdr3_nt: TGTGCCACCCTGGACAGGGGTGGCGACGAGCAGTACTTC; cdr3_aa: CATLDRGGDEQYF
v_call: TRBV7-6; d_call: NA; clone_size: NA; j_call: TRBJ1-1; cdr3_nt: TGTGCCAGCAGGCACACGGCGGGGGCTGACACTGAAGCTTTCTTT; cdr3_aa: CASRHTAGADTEAFF
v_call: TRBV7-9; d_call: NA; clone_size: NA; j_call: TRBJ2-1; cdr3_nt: TGTGCCAGCAGCTTCGGCCGCAATGAGCAGTTCTTC; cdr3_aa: CASSFGRNEQFF
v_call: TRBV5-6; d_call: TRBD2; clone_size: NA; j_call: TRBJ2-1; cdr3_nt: TGTGCCAGCAGTCTAAGCGGGGTCCCCATTCATGAGCAGTTCTTC; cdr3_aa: CASSLSGVPIHEQFF
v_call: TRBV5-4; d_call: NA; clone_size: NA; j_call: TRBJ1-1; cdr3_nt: TGTGCCAGCAGCTTGGGGGGAGAAGCTTTCTTT; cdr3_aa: CASSLGGEAFF
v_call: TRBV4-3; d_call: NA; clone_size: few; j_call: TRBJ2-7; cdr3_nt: TGCGCCAGCAGCCAAGAGCGGGGTGAAGGCGAGCAGTACTTC; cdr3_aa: CASSQERGEGEQYF
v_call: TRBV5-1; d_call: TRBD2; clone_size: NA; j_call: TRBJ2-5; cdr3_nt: TGCGCCAGCAGCTTGGCCTTAGCGGGAGCTACGGAGGAGACCCAGTACTTC; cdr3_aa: CASSLALAGATEETQYF
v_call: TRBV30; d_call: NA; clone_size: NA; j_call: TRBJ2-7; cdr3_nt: TGTGCCTCGACTTCGGGAAGCGGCTTATACGAGCAGTACTTC; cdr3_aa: CASTSGSGLYEQYF
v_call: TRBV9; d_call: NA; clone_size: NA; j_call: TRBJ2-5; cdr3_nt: TGTGCCAGCAGCCCCGGATGGGGCGGAGATGAGACCCAGTACTTC; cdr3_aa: CASSPGWGGDETQYF
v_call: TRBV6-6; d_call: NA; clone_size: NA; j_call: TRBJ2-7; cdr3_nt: TGTGCCAGCTGTAAGGGCTCCTACGAGCAGTACTTC; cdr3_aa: CASCKGSYEQYF
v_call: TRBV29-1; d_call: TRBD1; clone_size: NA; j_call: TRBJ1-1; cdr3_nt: TGCAGCGTGGGGGACAGAGGGATGTCCACTGAAGCTTTCTTT; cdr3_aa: CSVGDRGMSTEAFF
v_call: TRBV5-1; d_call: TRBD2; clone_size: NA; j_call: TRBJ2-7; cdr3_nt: TGCGCCAGCAGCTTGGCCGGGACTAGCGGCTACGAGCAGTACTTC; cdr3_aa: CASSLAGTSGYEQYF
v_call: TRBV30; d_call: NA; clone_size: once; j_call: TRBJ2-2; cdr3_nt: TGTGCCTGGAGAGGGAGAGATTTAGCGGACACCGGGGAGCTGTTTTTT; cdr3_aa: CAWRGRDLADTGELFF
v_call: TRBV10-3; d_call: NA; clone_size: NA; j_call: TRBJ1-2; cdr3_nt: TGTGCCATCAGCCCGGCCGGAGGGGAACCTTATGGCTACACCTTC; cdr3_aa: CAISPAGGEPYGYTF
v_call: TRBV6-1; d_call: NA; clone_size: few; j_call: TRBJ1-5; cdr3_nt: TGTGCCAGCAACTCCAGGGGTGGGCCCCAGCATTTT; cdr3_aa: CASNSRGGPQHF
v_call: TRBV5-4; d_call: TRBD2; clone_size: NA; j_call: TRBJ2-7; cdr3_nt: TGTGCCAGCAGCTCCGGACTAGCGGGAGCCTACGAGCAGTACTTC; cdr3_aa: CASSSGLAGAYEQYF
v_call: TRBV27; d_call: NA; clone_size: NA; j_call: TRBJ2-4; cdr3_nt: TGTGCCAGCAGTTTATCGACGGGAGCGATAAACATTCAGTACTTC; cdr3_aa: CASSLSTGAINIQYF
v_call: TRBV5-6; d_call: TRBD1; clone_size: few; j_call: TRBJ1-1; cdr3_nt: TGTGCCAGCAGCCCACAGGGGACGTACACTGAAGCTTTCTTT; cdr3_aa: CASSPQGTYTEAFF
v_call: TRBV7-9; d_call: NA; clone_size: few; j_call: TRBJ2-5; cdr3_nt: TGTGCCAGCAGCTCTCCGGGACGCGACCAAGAGACCCAGTACTTC; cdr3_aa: CASSSPGRDQETQYF
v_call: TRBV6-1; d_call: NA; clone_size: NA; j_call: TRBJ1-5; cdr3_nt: TGTGCCAGCAGTGTCGACAAGGATTTTAGCAATCAGCCCCAGCATTTT; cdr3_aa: CASSVDKDFSNQPQHF
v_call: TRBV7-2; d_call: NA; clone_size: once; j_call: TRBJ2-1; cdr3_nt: TGTGCCAGCAGCTTAGCCGGGGGCAATGAGCAGTTCTTC; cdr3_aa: CASSLAGGNEQFF
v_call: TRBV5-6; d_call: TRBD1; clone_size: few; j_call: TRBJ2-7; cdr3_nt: TGTGCCAGCAGCTTTCGGGACAGGGGCTACTACGAGCAGTACTTC; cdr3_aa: CASSFRDRGYYEQYF
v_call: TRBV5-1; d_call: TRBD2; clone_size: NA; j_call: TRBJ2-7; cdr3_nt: TGCGCCAGCAGCTTCGGTAGCGGGTTCTACGAGCAGTACTTC; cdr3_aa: CASSFGSGFYEQYF
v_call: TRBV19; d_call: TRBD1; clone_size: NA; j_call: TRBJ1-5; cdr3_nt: TGTGCCAGTAGTATCTCGGACAGGGGTCTAAGCAATCAGCCCCAGCATTTT; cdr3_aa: CASSISDRGLSNQPQHF
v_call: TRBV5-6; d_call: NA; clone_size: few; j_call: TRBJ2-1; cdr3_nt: TGTGCCAGCAGCTTGATACAGCGGGACAATGAGCAGTTCTTC; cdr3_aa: CASSLIQRDNEQFF
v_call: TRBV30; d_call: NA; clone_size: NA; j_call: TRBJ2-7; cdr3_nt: TGTGCCTGGAACCGGGACAACTCCTACGAGCAGTACTTC; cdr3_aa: CAWNRDNSYEQYF
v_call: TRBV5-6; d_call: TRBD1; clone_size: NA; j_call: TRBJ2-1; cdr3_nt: TGTGCCAGCAGCTTGGCCGTACAGGGGGCTTGGTTCTTC; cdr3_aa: CASSLAVQGAWFF
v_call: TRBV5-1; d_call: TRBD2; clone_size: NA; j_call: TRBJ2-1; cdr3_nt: TGCGCCAGCAGCTTGCGTATAGCGGGAGCCTACAATGAGCAGTTCTTC; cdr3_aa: CASSLRIAGAYNEQFF
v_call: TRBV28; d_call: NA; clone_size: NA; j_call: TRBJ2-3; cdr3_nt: TGTGCCAGCAGTTTACTAGGCACTGACACAGATACGCAGTATTTT; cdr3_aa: CASSLLGTDTDTQYF